Each of the 18 T cell receptor beta chains below was sequenced from the same sample in a study of human T cells and chemical hapten exposure. TCRdb re-derived calls from the RACE reads in MiXCR, one entry per CDR3 protein. The sample holds around 250,000 distinct CDR3 sequences, about 9% seen once. Time point denoted: pre-sensitization, week 0. Treatment given: therapeutic diphenylcyclopropenone sensitization with weekly scalp DPC. Specimen: whole blood, collected in connection with sensitization to the hapten diphenylcyclopropenone (DPC). The receptors come from a middle-aged woman with alopecia areata. Some clones in this sample may be carry-over from other donors' samples.

This clonotype was recorded at least ten times. CDR3 loop: CASSVVPQHTDTQYF. DNA for the CDR3: TGTGCCAGCAGCGTAGTCCCTCAACACACAGATACGCAGTATTTT. This chain links TRBV9 with TRBJ2-3; D remains unclear. V was clipped by 0 bases and J by 2 bases, with 10 bases between them. The germline gives CDR1 SGDLS, CDR2 YYNGEE. The CDR3 spans 15 residues.

This clonotype was picked up many times. DNA for the CDR3: TGCAGCGTCGTCGGGGGCCCCACAGATACGCAGTATTTT. Amino acid sequence: CSVVGGPTDTQYF. The chain links TRBV29-1 to TRBJ2-3; D may match TRBD1 or TRBD2 (6 bases each). V lost 6 bases and J 2 bases, leaving 12 bases between the germline ends. The CDR3 runs to 13 residues. The germline gives CDR1 SQVTM, CDR2 ANQGSEA.

This clonotype showed up just a few times. The chain joins TRBV29-1 to TRBJ2-7; 10 nucleotides match TRBD1. Germline CDR1 and CDR2: SQVTM and ANQGSEA. CDR3 size: 16 residues. J lost 1 base, V lost 7 bases, and 13 bases had no gene match. CDR3 nucleotides: TGCAGCGCTCACGTTTACCCGGGACAGGGGTCCTACGAGCAGTACTTC. Residues: CSAHVYPGQGSYEQYF.

The genes are TRBV3-1 and TRBJ1-3; no definite D call. Germline loops: CDR1 LGHDT, CDR2 YNNKEL (reference sequence). The CDR3 spans 12 residues. Trimming pared 6 bases from V and 4 bases from J, leaving 7 bases between. DNA of the CDR3: TGTGCCAGCAGTTTCGAGGGAAACACCATATATTTT. It specifies CASSFEGNTIYF.

This sequence joins TRBV6-2 or TRBV6-3 and TRBJ2-4; the match to TRBD1 covers 7 bases. CDR3 length: 15 amino acids. Losses at the gene ends were 3 bases for V and 5 bases for J; bases not matched to a gene: 7. CDR1 is MNHEY, CDR2 SVGEGT, per germline. The CDR3 bases are TGTGCCAGCAGTTATGGTCGTCAGGGGGAAAACATTCAGTACTTC. This translates into CASSYGRQGENIQYF.

This clonotype has just a few counts. This chain uses TRBV6-2 or TRBV6-3 with TRBJ2-3; 10 bases are a match to TRBD2. Trimming removed 4 bases from V and 2 bases from J; junction bases left unmatched: 6. Germline V gives CDR1 MNHEY, CDR2 SVGEGT. There are 16 residues in the CDR3. The CDR3 bases are TGTGCCAGCAGTTCTGGACTAGCGGTCAACACAGATACGCAGTATTTT. Translation: CASSSGLAVNTDTQYF.

This clonotype was seen only a few times. The genes are TRBV21-1 and TRBJ2-4. TRBV21-1 is given as a pseudogene. This CDR3 spans 16 amino acids. DNA for the CDR3: TGTGCCAGCAGCAAAGCGCTTTGGGAGAGTGAGAACATTCAGTACTTC. Translated: CASSKALWESENIQYF.

The rearrangement joins TRBV10-3 to TRBJ1-5; D not resolved. V was shortened by 11 bases and J by 4 bases, with 15 bases between the two germline ends. Germline V CDR1 and CDR2: ENHRY, SYGVKD. The length of the CDR3 is 13 residues. CDR3 DNA: TGTGCCTCAACAAACCAGAGGAATCAGCCCCAGCATTTT. Translated: CASTNQRNQPQHF.

The J gene is TRBJ2-5, the V gene TRBV27; a possible D gene is TRBD1 (6 bases). Trimming took off 4 bases at V and 4 bases at J, with 13 bases between the two ends. The CDR3 length is 14 residues. Germline V gene lookup returns CDR1 MNHEY and CDR2 SMNVEV (reference sequence). CDR3 bases: TGTGCCAGCAGTTCCCTAGGGGGTTCAGAGACCCAGTACTTC. This translates into CASSSLGGSETQYF.

This chain connects TRBV28 to TRBJ1-2, with 7 bases matching TRBD1. Trimming at V came to 6 bases and at J to 3 bases, leaving 7 bases not matched to a gene. Looked up from germline, CDR1 is MDHEN and CDR2 is SYDVKM. CDR3 length: 14 residues. The CDR3 spells CASRPGQADYGYTF. As DNA, the CDR3 is TGTGCCAGCAGACCCGGACAGGCGGACTATGGCTACACCTTC.

J is TRBJ2-7 and V is TRBV6-2 or TRBV6-3; D not resolved. Between the trimmed V and J ends, which lost 5 bases and 6 bases, there was a span of 8 bases. The CDR3 has 11 residues. Germline CDR1 is MNHEY and CDR2 is SVGEGT. The chain's CDR3 is CASSNPGEQYF. The CDR3 bases are TGTGCCAGCAGTAACCCGGGCGAGCAGTACTTC.

This clonotype was found many times. This chain links TRBV10-3 with TRBJ2-1; 8 nucleotides match TRBD2. The CDR3 consists of 14 residues. Trimming at V came to 2 bases and at J to 8 bases, leaving 5 bases not matched to a gene. CDR1 is ENHRY and CDR2 is SYGVKD in the germline V gene. The CDR3: CAISEGGLADEQFF. The DNA for the CDR3 is TGTGCCATCAGTGAGGGCGGACTAGCCGATGAGCAGTTCTTC.

This clonotype has only a few counts. V and J are TRBV15 and TRBJ2-7; 7 bases match TRBD2. Germline assignment: CDR1 LNHNV and CDR2 YYDKDF (reference sequence). Losses at the gene ends were 0 bases for V and 4 bases for J; bases not matched to a gene: 18. The CDR3 totals 19 residues. Here the CDR3 DNA reads TGTGCCACCAGCAGAGATAACGCATTCCTGACTAGCAGAACGTACGAGCAGTACTTC. Translated: CATSRDNAFLTSRTYEQYF.

The V gene is TRBV7-9, the J gene TRBJ2-7; D perhaps matches TRBD2 (6 bases). Trimming pared 3 bases from V and 5 bases from J, leaving 14 bases between. Germline CDR1 is SEHNR and CDR2 is FQNEAQ (reference sequence). The CDR3 has 14 residues. CDR3 amino acids: CASSFLAPGDEQYF. DNA of the CDR3: TGTGCCAGCAGCTTCTTGGCGCCGGGGGACGAGCAGTACTTC.

The chain joins TRBV27 to TRBJ2-1; D is perhaps TRBD1 or TRBD2 (5 bases each). The V gene lost 4 bases and the J gene lost 5 bases, with 12 bases spanning the gap. The germline gives CDR1 MNHEY, CDR2 SMNVEV (reference sequence). The CDR3 has 14 residues. The CDR3 DNA reads as TGTGCCAGCAGTTATGGGACGGAAGACAATGAGCAGTTCTTC. Translated: CASSYGTEDNEQFF.

The table lists this clonotype with many counts. This chain joins TRBV7-9 and TRBJ2-2, with D uncertain. V lost 0 bases and J lost 6, with 8 bases in between. From germline, CDR1 is SEHNR and CDR2 FQNEAQ (reference sequence). This CDR3 region has 14 residues. The CDR3 DNA reads as TGTGCCAGCAGCTTAGCTTCCTGGGCCGGGGAGCTGTTTTTT. This codes for CASSLASWAGELFF.

V usage is TRBV12-5 and J usage is TRBJ2-7; 11 nucleotides agree with TRBD1. The CDR3 has 17 amino acids. The trim removed 6 bases at V and 3 bases at J, leaving 13 bases unmatched. From germline, CDR1 is LGHNT and CDR2 FRNRAP. In nucleotides, the CDR3 is TGTGCTAGTGGCCGCCCCCCCGGGACAGGGGGTGTCTACGAGCAGTACTTC. As protein: CASGRPPGTGGVYEQYF.

In its sample, this clonotype was seen a few times. The J gene is TRBJ2-7, the V gene TRBV7-9; 8 bases are shared with TRBD2. V trimming: 6 bases; J trimming: 2 bases; junction bases outside the gene matches: 9. The CDR3 covers 15 residues. The germline CDR1 and CDR2 sequences are SEHNR and FQNEAQ (reference sequence). The CDR3 sequence is CASSYRAGLAYEQYF. The CDR3 nucleotides read TGTGCCAGCAGTTACCGAGCGGGACTAGCCTACGAGCAGTACTTC.